This passage covers 13 T cell receptor beta chains from one sample sequenced in a study of early T cells in non-severe SARS-CoV-2 infection. TCRdb called the 5' RACE reads again in MiXCR, with one record for every CDR3 protein. Among 25,000 to 35,000 distinct CDR3 sequences, 5.7% were seen once, and the ten largest hold around 6.8%. Sequenced material: whole blood. The receptors come from an adult who was a healthcare worker with PCR-confirmed SARS-CoV-2 infection or an uninfected control (not recorded which).

This clonotype has a count of ten or more. This chain connects TRBV20-1 to TRBJ1-1; a weak D match, TRBD1 (6 bases). Trimming stripped 5 bases from V and 1 base from J, with 14 bases between. This CDR3 is built from 14 residues. Germline V gene lookup returns CDR1 DFQATT and CDR2 SNEGSKA (reference sequence). As DNA, the CDR3 is TGCAGTGCTGCGACGGGGGGGCCGAACACTGAAGCTTTCTTT. It specifies CSAATGGPNTEAFF.

This clonotype came up many times. The CDR3 bases are TGTGCCAGCAGGAAACTTACAGATACGCAGTATTTT. This encodes CASRKLTDTQYF. V is TRBV28 and J is TRBJ2-3; no firm D call. The V gene's germline CDR1 is MDHEN and CDR2 SYDVKM. This CDR3 region has 12 residues. Trimming cost V 6 bases and J 3 bases, with 7 bases left between them.

This clonotype was seen ten or more times. The rearrangement links TRBV27 to TRBJ1-1; 8 positions match TRBD1. Trimming took 8 bases from V and 3 from J; bases not matched to a gene: 8. The germline V gene encodes CDR1 MNHEY and CDR2 SMNVEV (reference sequence). There are 14 residues in the CDR3. CDR3 nucleotides: TGTGCCAGCTTCATAGCCAGGGGGCACACTGAAGCTTTCTTT. Translation: CASFIARGHTEAFF.

This clonotype has more than one count but fewer than ten. The genes are TRBV12-3 or TRBV12-4 and TRBJ2-1, with D maybe TRBD1 (5 bases). The germline V and J ends were trimmed by 4 bases and 11 bases, with 18 bases remaining between them. This CDR3 contains 14 residues. CDR3 residues: CASSWVTETMKQFF. The CDR3 DNA reads as TGTGCCAGCAGTTGGGTGACAGAAACAATGAAGCAGTTCTTC.

This clonotype was recorded a few times. The chain uses TRBV6-4 and TRBJ2-3; 15 nucleotides line up with TRBD2. Germline V gene data show CDR1 as MRHNA and CDR2 as SNTAGT. The CDR3 is made up of 15 amino acids. The junction had 4 bases not matched to a gene; V was cut back by 6 bases and J by 6 bases. As DNA, the CDR3 is TGTGCCAGCAGCGGACTAGCGGGAGGGCGCGATACGCAGTATTTT. This encodes CASSGLAGGRDTQYF.

This clonotype was found many times. The J gene is TRBJ2-2, the V gene TRBV25-1, with 8 bases aligning to TRBD2. This CDR3 comprises 15 residues. V shed 7 bases and J 7 bases; nucleotides not matched to a gene: 11. Germline values: CDR1 MGHDK, CDR2 SYGVNS. The CDR3 is CASTPAGEYGGELFF. The CDR3 nucleotides read TGTGCCAGCACTCCAGCGGGAGAGTATGGCGGGGAGCTGTTTTTT.

J is TRBJ2-3 and V is TRBV9, with 11 bases fitting TRBD2. V shed 3 bases and J 1 base; nucleotides not matched to a gene: 7. CDR3 size: 17 residues. From germline, CDR1 is SGDLS and CDR2 YYNGEE. Here the CDR3 DNA reads TGTGCCAGCAGCGCCCCGACGACTAGCGGGGGCACAGATACGCAGTATTTT. Its protein product is CASSAPTTSGGTDTQYF.

The CDR3 sequence is CASSHLDGGYTF. The CDR3 DNA follows: TGTGCCAGCAGCCACTTGGACGGCGGCTACACCTTC. The rearrangement links TRBV3-1 to TRBJ1-2, with unresolved D. CDR1 and CDR2 from the germline V gene are LGHDT and YNNKEL (reference sequence). Trimming removed 3 bases at V and 8 bases at J, with 10 bases between. This CDR3 has 12 residues.

This chain connects TRBV7-9 to TRBJ2-5, with no clear D. Trimming stripped 5 bases from V and 9 bases from J, with 13 bases between. CDR3 length equals 12 residues. Germline V gene lookup returns CDR1 SEHNR and CDR2 FQNEAQ (reference sequence). The CDR3: CASSAWEGPQYF. Written as DNA, the CDR3 is TGTGCCAGCAGCGCATGGGAAGGACCCCAGTACTTC.

The chain couples TRBV7-9 to TRBJ1-1, with 10 bases aligning to TRBD1. The CDR3 spans 15 residues. CDR1 and CDR2 (germline): SEHNR, FQNEAQ (reference sequence). Trimming cost V 5 bases and J 7 bases; bases outside gene matches: 10. The DNA of the CDR3 is TGTGCCAGCAGCCCCGGGACAGGGGCTACGGATGAAGCTTTCTTT. Encoded protein: CASSPGTGATDEAFF.

The chain recombines TRBV18 with TRBJ1-1, with unresolved D. The CDR3 contains 18 residues. With 1 base removed from V and 0 bases from J, the gap between germline ends came to 18 bases. CDR1 is KGHSH, CDR2 LQKENI, per germline. CDR3 protein: CASSPLSRNGIMNTEAFF. In nucleotides, the CDR3 is TGTGCCAGCTCACCACTGTCCAGGAATGGGATCATGAACACTGAAGCTTTCTTT.

This clonotype was seen more than once but under ten times. The chain employs TRBV2 and TRBJ2-1; 8 nucleotides agree with TRBD2. This CDR3 contains 17 residues. Germline CDR1 reads SNHLY; CDR2 reads FYNNEI. The V segment lost 6 bases and the J segment 6 bases; nucleotides outside the gene matches: 16. The CDR3 nucleotides read TGTGCCAGCAGGGACCTAAGGACTAGCTGGAAGGGCAATGAGCAGTTCTTC. This sequence encodes CASRDLRTSWKGNEQFF. Supplemented by reference TRBV2 and TRBJ2-1, the full variable domain reads EPEVTQTPSHQVTQMGQEVILRCVPISNHLYFYWYRQILGQKVEFLVSFYNNEISEKSEIFDDQFSVERPDGSNFTLKIRSTKLEDSAMYFCASRDLRTSWKGNEQFFGPGTRLTVL.

This clonotype has more than one count but fewer than ten. V usage is TRBV4-2 and J usage is TRBJ2-3; TRBD1 is a possible D gene (5 bases). Germline loops: CDR1 LGHNA, CDR2 YNFKEQ. With 0 bases removed from V and 2 bases from J, the gap between germline ends came to 12 bases. The length of the CDR3 is 16 residues. The CDR3 sequence: CASSQEGGQTTDTQYF. The DNA for the CDR3 is TGTGCCAGCAGCCAAGAAGGCGGACAAACCACAGATACGCAGTATTTT.